These T cell receptor beta chains were read from a single sample in a study of early T cells in non-severe SARS-CoV-2 infection. TCRdb reprocessed the 5' RACE reads via MiXCR and lists one record per CDR3 protein. The sample shows 60,000 or so distinct CDR3 sequences, over 10% of them seen only once. Sequencing was carried out using whole blood. The receptors shown here come from an adult who was a healthcare worker with PCR-confirmed SARS-CoV-2 infection or an uninfected control (not recorded which). The CDR3 runs from the conserved cysteine through the conserved F or W. Each record gives: CDR3 protein, CDR3 DNA, CDR3 length, D gene, clone size, J gene, V gene. D genes are given only for firm matches. Rows may omit the clone size; those that give it use once, few, many or a size class.

CASSLSSTNTGELFF	TGCGCCAGCAGCCTGTCATCTACGAACACCGGGGAGCTGTTTTTT	15	-	many	TRBJ2-2	TRBV5-1
CASSEEGQAFF	TGCGCCAGCAGTGAAGAGGGGCAAGCTTTCTTT	11	-	many	TRBJ1-1	TRBV10-2
CASSSQWLPTANTGELFF	TGTGCCAGCAGTTCGCAATGGTTACCGACAGCGAACACCGGGGAGCTGTTTTTT	18	-	many	TRBJ2-2	TRBV28
CASSLIQRGVHEQYF	TGTGCCAGCAGCTTGATCCAGCGGGGAGTTCACGAGCAGTACTTC	15	TRBD2	-	TRBJ2-7	TRBV5-4
CASSSVGGPADTQYF	TGTGCCAGCAGCTCAGTGGGGGGGCCCGCAGATACGCAGTATTTT	15	-	few	TRBJ2-3	TRBV7-9
CASSPFLIAGAGETQYF	TGTGCCAGCTCACCGTTTTTGATAGCGGGAGCGGGAGAGACCCAGTACTTC	17	TRBD2	many	TRBJ2-5	TRBV18
CASSLDRGPAKNIQYF	TGTGCCAGCAGCTTGGACAGGGGACCTGCCAAAAACATTCAGTACTTC	16	TRBD1	many	TRBJ2-4	TRBV11-1
CASTFRANPGYEQYF	TGTGCCAGCACCTTCCGAGCGAATCCTGGGTACGAGCAGTACTTC	15	-	-	TRBJ2-7	TRBV6-2/TRBV6-3
CASSLDGYEQYF	TGTGCCAGCAGCCTCGACGGATACGAGCAGTACTTC	12	-	many	TRBJ2-7	TRBV5-4
CSGTWLMNTEAFF	TGCAGCGGGACCTGGCTCATGAACACTGAAGCTTTCTTT	13	-	-	TRBJ1-1	TRBV29-1
CASSPRSWEETQYF	TGTGCCAGCAGCCCCCGGAGTTGGGAAGAGACCCAGTACTTC	14	-	many	TRBJ2-5	TRBV7-9
CASSLRYNEQFF	TGTGCCAGCAGTTTGCGATACAATGAGCAGTTCTTC	12	-	many	TRBJ2-1	TRBV6-2/TRBV6-3
CASSLGQGKTDTQYF	TGTGCCAGCAGCTTAGGACAGGGAAAGACAGATACGCAGTATTTT	15	TRBD1	many	TRBJ2-3	TRBV11-2
CASSVGGRATEQFF	TGTGCCAGCAGCGTAGGCGGGAGGGCCACTGAGCAGTTCTTC	14	TRBD2	once	TRBJ2-1	TRBV9
CASSESGVGSPLHF	TGTGCCAGCAGTGAGTCGGGGGTTGGTTCACCCCTCCACTTT	14	-	once	TRBJ1-6	TRBV6-4
CSAPSEGEQYF	TGCAGTGCTCCATCAGAAGGCGAGCAGTACTTC	11	-	many	TRBJ2-7	TRBV20-1
CATSDPGKGDNQPQHF	TGTGCCACCAGTGATCCTGGAAAGGGGGACAATCAGCCCCAGCATTTT	16	-	few	TRBJ1-5	TRBV24-1
CASSPSRGENTEAFF	TGCGCCAGCAGCCCTTCTAGGGGGGAGAACACTGAAGCTTTCTTT	15	-	-	TRBJ1-1	TRBV5-1
CASSPIGVGGADTQYF	TGTGCCAGCAGCCCCATTGGTGTCGGGGGGGCAGATACGCAGTATTTT	16	TRBD2	-	TRBJ2-3	TRBV5-5
CSALAGGPSDTQYF	TGCAGTGCACTAGCGGGGGGCCCCTCGGATACGCAGTATTTT	14	TRBD2	few	TRBJ2-3	TRBV20-1
CASSYKNRGRDTEAFF	TGTGCCAGCAGTTATAAGAACAGAGGTAGGGACACTGAAGCTTTCTTT	16	-	many	TRBJ1-1	TRBV6-5
CAISESSYEQYF	TGTGCCATCAGTGAGTCAAGCTACGAGCAGTACTTC	12	-	many	TRBJ2-7	TRBV10-3
CAGSLAQGLRGYTF	TGTGCCGGCAGCTTAGCTCAGGGGCTCCGTGGCTACACCTTC	14	-	-	TRBJ1-2	TRBV7-9
CATSRDLGINQPQHF	TGTGCCACCAGCAGAGATTTGGGGATCAATCAGCCCCAGCATTTT	15	-	many	TRBJ1-5	TRBV15
CATQRGVNEKLFF	TGTGCCACACAGAGGGGCGTCAATGAAAAACTGTTTTTT	13	-	few	TRBJ1-4	TRBV10-3
CASSLLAAPRNEQFF	TGTGCCAGCAGCTTACTAGCCGCTCCTCGAAATGAGCAGTTCTTC	15	-	many	TRBJ2-1	TRBV7-2
CASTLSDTQYF	TGTGCCAGCACCTTGAGCGATACCCAGTACTTC	11	-	-	TRBJ2-5	TRBV12-3/TRBV12-4
CASSPSQRKNTGELFF	TGTGCCAGTTCCCCCAGCCAGCGGAAGAACACCGGGGAGCTGTTTTTT	16	-	many	TRBJ2-2	TRBV19